Following are 24 T cell receptor beta chains from one sample sequenced in a study of metastatic and nonmetastatic thyroid tumors. TCRdb re-analyzed the PCR reads through MiXCR. The table shows tens of thousands of clones, with 20% to 25% occurring only once. Thyroid surgery took place with no prior treatment in any patient. The sequenced material came from blood. The receptors stem from a male donor with papillary thyroid cancer or a benign thyroid nodule (not recorded which). Some clones in this sample may be carry-over from other donors' samples.

This clone was seen repeatedly, ten times or more. V is TRBV11-3 and J is TRBJ2-1; weak D call: TRBD2 (6 bases). This CDR3 contains 20 residues. V gave up 1 base and J gave up 0 bases, with 22 bases separating them. CDR1 is SGHNT and CDR2 is YENEEA in the germline V gene. The CDR3 DNA reads TGTGCCAGCAGCTTAGGTGGGGCTAGCGATTCGTTCTCCTCCTACAATGAGCAGTTCTTC. Encoded protein: CASSLGGASDSFSSYNEQFF.

In its sample, this clone was seen many times. The chain links TRBV28 to TRBJ1-2; D unclear. The CDR3 totals 12 residues. The V and J ends lost 6 bases and 4 bases respectively, with 9 bases between them. Germline-derived CDR1 and CDR2 are MDHEN and SYDVKM. In DNA, the CDR3 is TGTGCCAGCAGATCGAGCAGCTATGGCTACACCTTC. This translates into CASRSSSYGYTF.

This clone has a count of ten or more. The chain carries TRBV7-9 and TRBJ1-1, with D possibly matching TRBD1 (5 bases). V lost 5 bases, J lost 5 bases, and 15 bases lay in between. The CDR3 covers 14 residues. Germline lookup yields CDR1 SEHNR and CDR2 FQNEAQ (reference sequence). The CDR3: CASSDHSEGTEAFF. The CDR3 bases are TGTGCCAGCAGCGACCACTCTGAGGGGACTGAAGCTTTCTTT.

By sample share, this clone is medium-sized. J is TRBJ1-1 and V is TRBV30; TRBD1 matches 8 bases. V lost 0 bases and J lost 2; bases outside the gene matches: 11. This CDR3 is 17 amino acids long. Germline V gene sequence: CDR1 GTSNPN, CDR2 SVGIG (reference sequence). The CDR3 DNA reads TGTGCCTGGAGTGTTCCGGGACAGGCCTTCAAAAACACTGAAGCTTTCTTT. It translates to CAWSVPGQAFKNTEAFF. Variable domain in full (rest from reference TRBV30 and TRBJ1-1): SQTIHQWPATLVQPVGSPLSLECTVEGTSNPNLYWYRQAAGRGLQLLFYSVGIGQISSEVPQNLSASRPQDRQFILSSKKLLLSDSGFYLCAWSVPGQAFKNTEAFFGQGTRLTVV.

V usage is TRBV20-1 and J usage is TRBJ2-7; tentatively, D is TRBD2 (7 bases). Germline V CDR1 and CDR2: DFQATT, SNEGSKA (reference sequence). This CDR3 region has 14 residues. V dropped 3 bases and J dropped 4 bases, with 16 bases sitting between them. The chain's CDR3 is CSARGASGMYEQYF. In DNA form, the CDR3 reads TGCAGTGCTAGGGGGGCTAGCGGAATGTACGAGCAGTACTTC.

This clone was counted between two and nine times. One base away lies a much larger clone, so this may be a sequencing read error. The chain is built from TRBV5-6 and TRBJ2-3, with 10 positions matching TRBD1. The CDR3 sequence is 15 residues long. Trimming took 0 bases from V and 7 from J; bases not matched to a gene: 5. Germline loops: CDR1 SGHDT, CDR2 YYEEEE. The CDR3 bases are TGTGCCAGCAGCTTGGGGGGACAGGGGATATATACGCAGTATTTT. Translated, it gives CASSLGGQGIYTQYF.

This clone was detected many times. The chain links TRBV7-9 to TRBJ1-4, with D perhaps matching TRBD1 (6 bases). The CDR3 contains 15 residues. V was cut by 6 bases and J by 6 bases, with 17 bases left in between. CDR1 and CDR2 (germline): SEHNR, FQNEAQ (reference sequence). CDR3 region: CASRPASGADEKLFF. In nucleotides, the CDR3 is TGTGCCAGCAGGCCCGCCTCAGGGGCGGATGAAAAACTGTTTTTT.

This clone was recorded many times. This CDR3 is also generated by other DNA sequences in the sample. The chain recombines TRBV28 with TRBJ2-7; 8 nucleotides align to TRBD2. The CDR3 contains 12 residues. CDR1 and CDR2 from the germline V gene are MDHEN and SYDVKM. In nucleotides, the CDR3 is TGTGCTACCGGGGGGGCTTCTTACGAGCAGTACTTC. This encodes CATGGASYEQYF.

The sample holds many counts of this clone. The V gene is TRBV27, the J gene TRBJ2-1, with TRBD2 matching over 13 bases. This CDR3 is 14 amino acids long. CDR1 and CDR2 from the germline V gene are MNHEY and SMNVEV (reference sequence). J was trimmed by 10 bases and V by 8 bases; bases with no gene match: 8. CDR3 bases: TGTGCCAGCCTCGGACTAGCGGGAGTAGGGGAGCAGTTCTTC. Translated, it gives CASLGLAGVGEQFF.

About this clone: Its ends do not fully match the called genes, so a read error is possible. The chain employs TRBV11-2 and TRBJ2-3; 9 nucleotides align to TRBD2. In germline, CDR1 is SGHAT, CDR2 FQNNGV. The CDR3 spans 17 residues. CDR3 DNA sequence: TGTGCCAGCAGCTTGGGACTAGCTGGAGGAGTGACAGATACTCAGTATTTT. As protein: CASSLGLAGGVTDTQYF.

The rearrangement joins TRBV12-3 or TRBV12-4 to TRBJ2-1, with TRBD2 as a possible D gene (5 bases). Trimming took off 7 bases at V and 10 bases at J, with 11 bases between the two ends. CDR3 length: 11 amino acids. The CDR3 loop reads CASTGSFEQFF. The DNA of the CDR3 is TGTGCCAGCACGGGATCATTCGAGCAGTTCTTC.

This clone was recorded many times. The gene calls are TRBV25-1 and TRBJ1-3, with D hard to call. Per the germline V gene, CDR1 is MGHDK and CDR2 is SYGVNS. The CDR3 contains 16 residues. V lost 6 bases to trimming and J lost 4 bases, with 19 bases between them. This CDR3 is CASSQISVNAGNTIYF. Here the CDR3 DNA reads TGTGCCAGCAGCCAGATATCGGTTAACGCCGGAAACACCATATATTTT.

This clone qualifies as medium-sized. V is TRBV11-2 and J is TRBJ1-1; D unclear. The CDR3 consists of 15 residues. The V gene's germline CDR1 is SGHAT and CDR2 FQNNGV. The V end was cut by 1 base, the J end by 7 bases, with 16 bases between. The CDR3 nucleotides read TGTGCCAGCAGCTTAGGCCGTGGCCCGTTTGGTGAAGCTTTCTTT. Its translation is CASSLGRGPFGEAFF.

The chain joins TRBV30 to TRBJ2-7; D is possibly TRBD2 (6 bases). The V gene's germline CDR1 is GTSNPN and CDR2 SVGIG (reference sequence). Trimming took off 0 bases at V and 2 bases at J, with 11 bases between the two ends. This CDR3 region has 14 residues. The CDR3 loop is CAWSVPSDPYEQYF. CDR3 nucleotides: TGTGCCTGGAGTGTACCTAGCGACCCCTACGAGCAGTACTTC.

This clone was counted ten times or more. The chain has TRBV5-5 and TRBJ1-5; 7 nucleotides match TRBD1. The V segment lost 3 bases and the J segment 3 bases; nucleotides outside the gene matches: 9. Germline CDR1 reads SGHKS; CDR2 reads YYEKEE (reference sequence). This CDR3 comprises 16 residues. The CDR3 DNA follows: TGTGCCAGCAGCTCTAAGGACAGGCTAAACAATCAGCCCCAGCATTTT. The encoded protein is CASSSKDRLNNQPQHF.

With regard to this clone: One end of the junction fails to match germline, which may point to a read error. The chain has TRBV20-1 and TRBJ2-5; D is unresolved. This CDR3 comprises 13 residues. The germline gives CDR1 DFQATT, CDR2 SNEGSKA (reference sequence). The CDR3 spells CSDRDAAQETQYF. The CDR3 bases are TGCAGTGATAGAGATGCGGCACAAGAGACCCAGTACTTC.

This clone was recorded many times. This chain joins TRBV28 and TRBJ1-4; TRBD1 aligns across 9 bases. CDR1 and CDR2 from the germline V gene are MDHEN and SYDVKM. The CDR3 is 14 amino acids. Trimming at V came to 3 bases and at J to 5 bases, leaving 1 base not matched to a gene. CDR3 in amino acids: CASSLGQGNEKLFF. CDR3 nucleotides: TGTGCCAGCAGTTTGGGACAGGGAAATGAAAAACTGTTTTTT.

This clone appeared many times. The V and J genes are TRBV20-1 and TRBJ1-4; 7 nucleotides line up with TRBD1. Unmatched junction bases numbered 9, after V lost 8 bases and J lost 3 bases. The CDR3 is made up of 14 amino acids. Per the germline V gene, CDR1 is DFQATT and CDR2 is SNEGSKA (reference sequence). In DNA form, the CDR3 reads TGCAGTAACATACAGGGGTCGCCTAATGAAAAACTGTTTTTT. Amino acids: CSNIQGSPNEKLFF.

This clone is deemed medium-sized. The CDR3 nucleotides read TGTGCCACCAGTAGGGACACCCACACTGAAGCTTTCTTT. Protein: CATSRDTHTEAFF. This chain connects TRBV15 to TRBJ1-1, with D possibly matching TRBD1 (6 bases). V lost 6 bases to trimming and J lost 3 bases, with 11 bases between them. The CDR3 loop spans 13 amino acids. Looked up from germline, CDR1 is LNHNV and CDR2 is YYDKDF (reference sequence).

This clone was counted only a few times. At one end, the junction sequence differs from germline, possibly due to a read error. This rearrangement joins TRBV28 to TRBJ2-3; 8 nucleotides match TRBD2. Germline V gene sequence: CDR1 MDHEN, CDR2 SYDVKM. The CDR3 loop spans 18 amino acids. The DNA of the CDR3 is TGTTCCAGCAGTTTACGGCGTGACTCCGGGGGGGCCCCAGATACGCAGTATTTT. This gives the protein CSSSLRRDSGGAPDTQYF.

V is TRBV5-1 and J is TRBJ2-7; TRBD2 aligns across 9 bases. V dropped 1 base and J dropped 5; count of bases not matched to a gene: 16. There are 18 residues in the CDR3. CDR1 is SGHRS and CDR2 is YFSETQ in the germline V gene. The CDR3 protein is CASSLSPSGTAIPHEQYF. CDR3 nucleotide sequence: TGCGCCAGCAGCTTGTCCCCTAGCGGGACGGCAATTCCGCACGAGCAGTACTTC.

This clone has at least ten counts. V gene TRBV6-2 or TRBV6-3 combines with J gene TRBJ2-2; TRBD1 is a possible D gene (7 bases). The CDR3 loop spans 16 amino acids. V lost 10 bases and J lost 2, with 20 bases in between. CDR1 and CDR2 from the germline V gene are MNHEY and SVGEGT. The CDR3 coding sequence is TGTGCCACTCTTGCGGGACAGTCAGCTAACACCGGGGAGCTGTTTTTT. Translating gives CATLAGQSANTGELFF.

This clone was seen ten or more times. Other DNA sequences within the sample encode an identical CDR3. The V and J genes are TRBV11-2 and TRBJ2-1; TRBD1 agrees at 9 bases. With V trimmed by 0 bases and J by 7 bases, 7 bases remained unmatched. The length of the CDR3 is 16 residues. Germline CDR1 reads SGHAT; CDR2 reads FQNNGV. Here the CDR3 DNA reads TGTGCCAGCAGCTTAGAGTACAGGGGGCCGAGGAATGAGCAGTTCTTC. Its protein is CASSLEYRGPRNEQFF.

A note on this clone: A read error may account for a junction end that differs from germline. The same CDR3 arises from other DNA sequences in this sample as well. The CDR3 region is CASSVDPGGYEQYF. The CDR3, as DNA: TGTGCCAGCAGCGTGGACCCAGGAGGGTACGAGCAATACTTC. The chain has TRBV9 and TRBJ2-7, with D perhaps TRBD2 (6 bases). Germline V gives CDR1 SGDLS, CDR2 YYNGEE. The CDR3 sequence is 14 residues long.